Presented here are 23 T cell receptor beta chains from one specimen sequenced in a study of blood T cell repertoires in COVID-19. TCRdb keeps only in-frame clones here, not all; method: immunoSEQ multiplex PCR. The repertoire consists of 250,000 to 300,000 clones, with roughly 88% occurring once and the leading ten covering approximately 11%. Input material: peripheral blood. The receptors were gathered from a woman between 65 and 79 years old with acute or convalescent COVID-19.

The rearrangement links TRBV4-2 to TRBJ1-1; D uncertain. The CDR3 loop spans 14 amino acids. V lost 4 bases and J lost 7, with 16 bases in between. Germline V gene lookup returns CDR1 LGHNA and CDR2 YNFKEQ. This chain's CDR3 is CASSRLLGGIEAFF. CDR3 sequence (DNA): TGTGCCAGCAGCCGCCTGTTAGGAGGGATTGAAGCTTTCTTT.

V gene TRBV6-5 combines with J gene TRBJ2-5; perhaps TRBD2 as D (5 bases). V was cut by 5 bases and J by 4 bases, with 14 bases left in between. The CDR3 is 14 amino acids. Germline V CDR1 and CDR2: MNHEY, SVGAGI. The CDR3 reads CASSPPGVGETQYF. The DNA for the CDR3 is TGTGCCAGCAGTCCACCCGGGGTAGGAGAGACCCAGTACTTC.

The rearrangement links TRBV7-8 to TRBJ1-3; possibly TRBD1 for D (5 bases). Trimming cost V 1 base and J 5 bases, with 12 bases left between them. Germline CDR1 is SGHVS and CDR2 is FQNEAQ. The CDR3 sequence is 15 residues long. CDR3 amino acids: CASSLVSSGRNTIYF. CDR3 DNA sequence: TGTGCCAGCAGCTTAGTAAGCTCAGGGCGAAACACCATATATTTT. Looking up the rest from reference TRBV7-8 and TRBJ1-3 gives the full variable domain: GAGVSQSPRYKVAKRGQDVALRCDPISGHVSLFWYQQALGQGPEFLTYFQNEAQLDKSGLPSDRFFAERPEGSVSTLKIQRTQQEDSAVYLCASSLVSSGRNTIYFGEGSWLTVV.

V usage is TRBV30 and J usage is TRBJ1-2; the D gene is possibly TRBD1 (6 bases). The length of the CDR3 is 13 residues. The germline V gene encodes CDR1 GTSNPN and CDR2 SVGIG (reference sequence). The germline V and J ends were trimmed by 2 bases and 5 bases, with 12 bases remaining between them. CDR3 nucleotides: TGTGCCTGGAGTAAGGGGGGGAGGTATGGCTACACCTTC. Amino acid sequence: CAWSKGGRYGYTF. Full variable domain (remainder filled in from reference TRBV30 and TRBJ1-2): SQTIHQWPATLVQPVGSPLSLECTVEGTSNPNLYWYRQAAGRGLQLLFYSVGIGQISSEVPQNLSASRPQDRQFILSSKKLLLSDSGFYLCAWSKGGRYGYTFGSGTRLTVV.

The V gene is TRBV3-1 (or the pseudogene TRBV3-2), the J gene TRBJ1-5; no clear D. The CDR3 length is 14 residues. Germline V lookup: CDR1 LGHDT, CDR2 YNNKEL (reference sequence). V was cut by 1 base and J by 7 bases, with 11 bases left in between. The CDR3 here is CASSQGAVRQPQHF. The CDR3, as DNA: TGTGCCAGCAGCCAAGGAGCGGTGCGGCAGCCCCAGCATTTT.

V is TRBV7-8 and J is TRBJ1-5, with a tentative D call TRBD1 (6 bases). V was trimmed by 5 bases and J by 5 bases, leaving 13 bases between them. In germline, CDR1 is SGHVS, CDR2 FQNEAQ. This CDR3 is built from 14 residues. The CDR3 is CASSRGGAHQPQHF. DNA for the CDR3: TGTGCCAGCAGCCGGGGGGGGGCACATCAGCCCCAGCATTTT. The entire variable domain, with the rest obtained from reference TRBV7-8 and TRBJ1-5, is as follows: GAGVSQSPRYKVAKRGQDVALRCDPISGHVSLFWYQQALGQGPEFLTYFQNEAQLDKSGLPSDRFFAERPEGSVSTLKIQRTQQEDSAVYLCASSRGGAHQPQHFGDGTRLSIL.

CDR3 sequence (DNA): TGTGCCAGCAGCCCCAAGATGATTAGCGAGCAGTTCTTC. Encoded protein: CASSPKMISEQFF. The rearrangement joins TRBV7-9 to TRBJ2-1; D gene unclear. The CDR3 has 13 residues. V shed 5 bases and J shed 10 bases, with 15 bases lying between them. Germline CDR1 SEHNR, CDR2 FQNEAQ (reference sequence).

The chain joins TRBV13 to TRBJ1-1; TRBD1 matches at 9 bases. CDR1 is PRHDT and CDR2 is FYEKMQ in the germline V gene (reference sequence). Germline trimming cut 10 bases from V and 11 bases from J; bases unmatched to any gene: 17. The CDR3 loop spans 14 amino acids. This CDR3 is CATTRGQGPSGAFF. The CDR3 DNA reads TGTGCCACCACCCGGGGACAGGGTCCCTCTGGGGCTTTCTTT.

The gene calls are TRBV19 and TRBJ2-7; D unclear. CDR3 length: 14 residues. V was shortened by 5 bases and J by 2 bases, with 13 bases between the two germline ends. CDR1 and CDR2 from the germline V gene are LNHDA and SQIVND (reference sequence). The CDR3 sequence is CASSPRRATYEQYF. DNA for the CDR3: TGTGCCAGTAGTCCCCGCAGAGCGACCTACGAGCAGTACTTC.

This chain joins TRBV7-2 and TRBJ2-3; maybe TRBD2 (5 bases). Trimming left V 1 base short and J 1 base short, with 9 bases between. This CDR3 has 15 residues. Germline-derived CDR1 and CDR2 are SGHTA and FQGNSA. The CDR3 reads CASSLGLRGTDTQYF. CDR3 nucleotides: TGTGCCAGCAGCTTAGGACTGCGGGGCACAGATACGCAGTATTTT. Based on the CDR3 plus reference TRBV7-2 and TRBJ2-3, the full variable domain is GAGVSQSPSNKVTEKGKDVELRCDPISGHTALYWYRQSLGQGLEFLIYFQGNSAPDKSGLPSDRFSAERTGGSVSTLTIQRTQQEDSAVYLCASSLGLRGTDTQYFGPGTRLTVL.

V and J are TRBV5-6 and TRBJ2-4; a weak D match, TRBD1 (6 bases). Per the germline V gene, CDR1 is SGHDT and CDR2 is YYEEEE. V lost 4 bases and J lost 9, with 17 bases in between. This CDR3 comprises 14 residues. The DNA for the CDR3 is TGTGCCAGCAGCCCAAGCACAGGGTTGGGCATTCAGTACTTC. Translating gives CASSPSTGLGIQYF.

The V and J genes are TRBV27 and TRBJ1-1; D is perhaps TRBD1 (6 bases). The V and J ends lost 7 bases and 8 bases respectively, with 14 bases between them. Germline CDR1 and CDR2: MNHEY and SMNVEV (reference sequence). This CDR3 has 12 residues. The CDR3 DNA reads as TGTGCCAGCAAGGGGGACAACCTAGAAGCTTTCTTT. This codes for CASKGDNLEAFF.

J is TRBJ1-4 and V is TRBV6-5; D may be TRBD1 (5 bases). Trimming took off 0 bases at V and 0 bases at J, with 8 bases between the two ends. Germline V gives CDR1 MNHEY, CDR2 SVGAGI. CDR3 length: 16 amino acids. CDR3 coding DNA: TGTGCCAGCAGTTACTCTGCAGGGTCAACTAATGAAAAACTGTTTTTT. As protein: CASSYSAGSTNEKLFF.

The chain joins TRBV25-1 to TRBJ2-4, with 8 bases that match TRBD2. Germline CDR1 MGHDK, CDR2 SYGVNS. There are 16 residues in the CDR3. Trimming cost V 6 bases and J 2 bases; bases outside gene matches: 9. The CDR3 is CASSPGGGQTKNIQYF. DNA for the CDR3: TGTGCCAGCAGCCCCGGGGGGGGGCAAACCAAAAACATTCAGTACTTC.

The chain uses TRBV28 and TRBJ2-3; D perhaps matches TRBD2 (5 bases). CDR1 is MDHEN and CDR2 is SYDVKM in the germline V gene. This CDR3 contains 14 residues. V was trimmed by 4 bases and J by 3 bases, leaving 11 bases between them. CDR3 nucleotide sequence: TGTGCCAGCAGTTCCTCCGGGGAAACAGATACGCAGTATTTT. As protein: CASSSSGETDTQYF.

This clone was seen a single time. This rearrangement joins TRBV10-1 to TRBJ2-2; 10 bases agree with TRBD2. With V trimmed by 6 bases and J by 7 bases, 2 bases remained unmatched. This CDR3 region has 13 residues. Germline CDR1 reads WNHNN; CDR2 reads SYGVQD (reference sequence). CDR3 in DNA: TGCGCCAGCAGGGGACTAGCGTACGGGGAGCTGTTTTTT. This gives the protein CASRGLAYGELFF.

V and J are TRBV25-1 and TRBJ1-2; tentative D call: TRBD1 (6 bases). V was cut by 8 bases and J by 7 bases, with 17 bases left in between. The V gene's germline CDR1 is MGHDK and CDR2 SYGVNS. The CDR3 length is 13 residues. CDR3: CASRQADSRGYTF. As DNA, the CDR3 is TGTGCCAGCCGACAAGCGGACAGTCGTGGCTACACCTTC.

The chain has TRBV2 and TRBJ1-1, with D unclear. The CDR3 has 14 amino acids. Germline loops: CDR1 SNHLY, CDR2 FYNNEI. The germline V and J ends were trimmed by 8 bases and 1 base, with 14 bases remaining between them. CDR3 sequence (DNA): TGTGCCAGCCACTGGGAGGGCCAGAACACTGAAGCTTTCTTT. Its protein product is CASHWEGQNTEAFF.

This clone was counted between two and nine times. The gene calls are TRBV24-1 and TRBJ1-2; D might be TRBD1 (5 bases). From germline, CDR1 is KGHDR and CDR2 SFDVKD. There are 14 residues in the CDR3. Trimming stripped 10 bases from V and 2 bases from J, with 16 bases between. CDR3 in DNA: TGTGCCACAGCCGGGACGGGGGGGAACTATGGCTACACCTTC. It is translated as CATAGTGGNYGYTF.

This sequence joins TRBV29-1 and TRBJ1-2; 7 bases are shared with TRBD1. The CDR3 is 13 amino acids. V lost 7 bases, J lost 4 bases, and 9 bases stayed unmatched. Germline V CDR1 and CDR2: SQVTM, ANQGSEA. CDR3 bases: TGCAGCGAAAGACAGGGCCCCTCCTATGGCTACACCTTC. It translates to CSERQGPSYGYTF.

The DNA for the CDR3 is TGTGCCAGCAGCGTCGGGGGGCGTGGCCTCCAGGAGACCCAGTACTTC. This codes for CASSVGGRGLQETQYF. This chain joins TRBV9 and TRBJ2-5, with TRBD2 as a possible D gene (7 bases). This CDR3 spans 16 amino acids. CDR1 is SGDLS and CDR2 is YYNGEE in the germline V gene. V lost 2 bases, J lost 5 bases, and 19 bases lay in between.

This chain joins TRBV10-2 and TRBJ2-5; D gene unclear. The CDR3 extends over 12 amino acids. Germline assignment: CDR1 WSHSY and CDR2 SAAADI. Trimming left V 6 bases short and J 4 bases short, with 9 bases between. The CDR3 nucleotides read TGCGCCAGCAGGCACCCGGGAGAGACCCAGTACTTC. This encodes CASRHPGETQYF.

This chain connects TRBV3-1 (or the pseudogene TRBV3-2) to TRBJ2-5; 10 bases line up with TRBD2. The CDR3 spans 16 residues. After removal of 3 bases from V and 4 bases from J, the junction contained 8 bases not matched to a gene. The germline V gene encodes CDR1 LGHDT and CDR2 YNNKEL (reference sequence). As DNA, the CDR3 is TGTGCCAGCAGCCACCTCCAAGCGGGGGGGCCAGAGACCCAGTACTTC. Translating it yields CASSHLQAGGPETQYF.